The rows below give T cell receptor beta chains drawn from one sample of a study of blood T cell repertoires in COVID-19. Here immunoSEQ multiplex PCR was the method, and the copy in TCRdb shows in-frame clones only, minus some. The sample has 95,000 to 120,000 clones, around 85% seen once. Sequenced sample: peripheral blood. The source is a human donor in a cohort sampled during active COVID-19. The CDR3 runs from the conserved cysteine through the conserved F or W. D genes are given only for firm matches. Clone size appears in some rows only: once, few, many, or a class for an expanded clone.

J: TRBJ2-7; V: TRBV9; size: .; D: .; DNA: TGTGCCAGCAGCGTGGGGCAGTCGGAACCCTACGAGCAGTACTTC; CDR3: CASSVGQSEPYEQYF
J: TRBJ2-2; V: TRBV3-1/TRBV3-2; size: once; D: .; DNA: TGTGCCAGCAGCCAAGTCCGACAGAACACCGGGGAGCTGTTTTTT; CDR3: CASSQVRQNTGELFF
J: TRBJ1-6; V: TRBV2; size: .; D: .; DNA: TGTGCCAGCAGTGACCGGGGACCCCTCCACTTT; CDR3: CASSDRGPLHF
J: TRBJ1-5; V: TRBV6-2/TRBV6-3; size: .; D: .; DNA: TGTGCCAGCAGTTACACGGGGGGAAATAGCAATCAGCCCCAGCATTTT; CDR3: CASSYTGGNSNQPQHF
J: TRBJ1-2; V: TRBV28; size: once; D: TRBD1; DNA: TGTGCCAGCATTACAGGGGCTGGCTATGGCTACACCTTC; CDR3: CASITGAGYGYTF
J: TRBJ1-2; V: TRBV24-1; size: .; D: .; DNA: TGTGCCACCAGAGCCCAGGGACAAGGCTATGGCTACACCTTC; CDR3: CATRAQGQGYGYTF
J: TRBJ1-5; V: TRBV7-8; size: .; D: .; DNA: TGTGCCAGCAGCTTAAGGGCGGGGGGCGGCAATCAGCCCCAGCATTTT; CDR3: CASSLRAGGGNQPQHF
J: TRBJ2-7; V: TRBV7-2; size: .; D: .; DNA: TGTGCCAGCAGCCTAAGCTCCTACGAGCAGTACTTC; CDR3: CASSLSSYEQYF
J: TRBJ1-5; V: TRBV5-1; size: once; D: .; DNA: TGCGCCAGCAGCTGGGACCCCATGGGAGGTCAGCCCCAGCATTTT; CDR3: CASSWDPMGGQPQHF
J: TRBJ2-2; V: TRBV6-6; size: .; D: .; DNA: TGTGCCAGCAGTGCAGGGTCGGCCGGGGAGCTGTTTTTT; CDR3: CASSAGSAGELFF
J: TRBJ1-6; V: TRBV11-2; size: .; D: .; DNA: TGTGCCAGCAGCTTAACAGGGACTTCACCCCTCCACTTT; CDR3: CASSLTGTSPLHF
J: TRBJ1-2; V: TRBV28; size: once; D: .; DNA: TGTGCAAGCCGGGGGGAAATCCGAAACTATGGCTACACCTTC; CDR3: CASRGEIRNYGYTF
J: TRBJ1-6; V: TRBV16; size: few; D: .; DNA: TGTGCCAGCAGCCAAGACAGGCAGGGATCACCCCTCCACTTT; CDR3: CASSQDRQGSPLHF
J: TRBJ1-1; V: TRBV10-3; size: .; D: TRBD1; DNA: TGTGCCATCAGTGAGGCGGGGACAGGGGGAACTGAAGCTTTCTTT; CDR3: CAISEAGTGGTEAFF
J: TRBJ2-7; V: TRBV29-1; size: .; D: .; DNA: TGCAGCGTTGAAGTCGGACTAGAGGGGGCCTACGAGCAGTACTTC; CDR3: CSVEVGLEGAYEQYF
J: TRBJ1-5; V: TRBV4-3; size: .; D: .; DNA: TGCGCCAGCAGCCCACAGGGTGGGAATCAGCCCCAGCATTTT; CDR3: CASSPQGGNQPQHF
J: TRBJ2-7; V: TRBV7-2; size: .; D: TRBD2; DNA: TGTGCCAGCAGCCCCCCGGGACTAGCGGGGGAGCAGTACTTC; CDR3: CASSPPGLAGEQYF
J: TRBJ2-5; V: TRBV3-1/TRBV3-2; size: once; D: .; DNA: TGTGCCAGCATCCTTGTAGCAGAAAAAGAGACCCAGTACTTC; CDR3: CASILVAEKETQYF
J: TRBJ1-5; V: TRBV28; size: .; D: .; DNA: TGTGCCAGCAGTCCTACAGGGTATGGGAATCAGCCCCAGCATTTT; CDR3: CASSPTGYGNQPQHF
J: TRBJ2-2; V: TRBV28; size: .; D: .; DNA: TGTGCCAGCTTTCCGGGTACTCTCACCGGGGAGCTGTTTTTT; CDR3: CASFPGTLTGELFF
J: TRBJ1-2; V: TRBV24-1; size: .; D: .; DNA: TGTGCCACCAGTGACTACACGGGGGGCCGGCGAGGGGACGGTGGCTACACCTTC; CDR3: CATSDYTGGRRGDGGYTF
J: TRBJ1-5; V: TRBV5-8; size: once; D: .; DNA: TGTGCCAGCAGCTTGGATGGGGGGGTGGAGCCCCAGCATTTT; CDR3: CASSLDGGVEPQHF
J: TRBJ2-5; V: TRBV14; size: .; D: TRBD1; DNA: TGTGCCAGCAGCCAAGAGCTGGGACAGGCCCAAGAGACCCAGTACTTC; CDR3: CASSQELGQAQETQYF
J: TRBJ1-3; V: TRBV28; size: few; D: .; DNA: TGTGCCAGCAGTTCCTCCGGGACACCTTTTAACTCTGGAAACACCATATATTTT; CDR3: CASSSSGTPFNSGNTIYF
J: TRBJ2-7; V: TRBV6-5; size: .; D: .; DNA: TGTGCCAGCAGTTACGGACAGTTTTCCTACGAGCAGTACTTC; CDR3: CASSYGQFSYEQYF
J: TRBJ2-1; V: TRBV14; size: .; D: .; DNA: TGTGCCAGCAGCCAAGCTCGAGCAGCGAGCGGTGATGAGCAGTTCTTC; CDR3: CASSQARAASGDEQFF
J: TRBJ2-2; V: TRBV11-3; size: few; D: .; DNA: TGTGCCACCCAATCGAACACCGGGGAGCTGTTTTTT; CDR3: CATQSNTGELFF
J: TRBJ1-1; V: TRBV27; size: .; D: .; DNA: TGTGCCAGCAGTTTCCACAGGGAGGGGACTGAAGCTTTCTTT; CDR3: CASSFHREGTEAFF
J: TRBJ2-3; V: TRBV20-1; size: .; D: .; DNA: TGCAGTGCTAGTTCCCTTTTTCCAGATACGCAGTATTTT; CDR3: CSASSLFPDTQYF
J: TRBJ1-1; V: TRBV5-1; size: once; D: TRBD1; DNA: TGCGCCAGCAGGGAACAGGGGGATAACACTGAAGCTTTCTTT; CDR3: CASREQGDNTEAFF
J: TRBJ2-1; V: TRBV19; size: .; D: TRBD2; DNA: TGTGCCAGTAGTATGACTAGCGGGGACTACAATGAGCAGTTCTTC; CDR3: CASSMTSGDYNEQFF
J: TRBJ1-2; V: TRBV2; size: .; D: .; DNA: TGTGCCAGCAGGGGGCAGACCTATGGCTACACCTTC; CDR3: CASRGQTYGYTF
J: TRBJ1-3; V: TRBV12-5; size: .; D: .; DNA: TGTGCTAGTGGTTTTAGCCCGACAGTCCCGATGGCTGGAAACACCATATATTTT; CDR3: CASGFSPTVPMAGNTIYF
J: TRBJ1-2; V: TRBV7-9; size: .; D: .; DNA: TGTGCCAGCAGCTTTGAGCAGGGAAAAGGCTACACCTTC; CDR3: CASSFEQGKGYTF
J: TRBJ2-7; V: TRBV5-8; size: .; D: TRBD1; DNA: TGTGCCAGCAGCTCTACTAGACAGGGGGCGATTTACGAGCAGTACTTC; CDR3: CASSSTRQGAIYEQYF
J: TRBJ2-7; V: TRBV29-1; size: .; D: TRBD2; DNA: TGCAGCGCCCGGGGGGGAGCAGGGGCCTACGAGCAGTACTTC; CDR3: CSARGGAGAYEQYF
J: TRBJ1-5; V: TRBV6-5; size: once; D: TRBD1; DNA: TGTGCCAGCAGTTGGGGACAGGGCTCACAGCCCCAGCATTTT; CDR3: CASSWGQGSQPQHF
J: TRBJ2-2; V: TRBV7-2; size: few; D: .; DNA: TGTGCCAGCAGCTCCTTCTTCACCGGGGAGCTGTTTTTT; CDR3: CASSSFFTGELFF
J: TRBJ2-3; V: TRBV6-5; size: .; D: .; DNA: TGTGCCAGCAGTAGAATGGGACTGGGCACAGATACGCAGTATTTT; CDR3: CASSRMGLGTDTQYF
J: TRBJ2-1; V: TRBV14; size: .; D: .; DNA: TGTGCCAGCAGCCAAGAACAATTCTACAATGAGCAGTTCTTC; CDR3: CASSQEQFYNEQFF
J: TRBJ2-1; V: TRBV5-4; size: .; D: TRBD2; DNA: TGTGCCAGCACCTTTAGCGGGGGATCCTACAATGAGCAGTTCTTC; CDR3: CASTFSGGSYNEQFF
J: TRBJ2-7; V: TRBV5-3; size: .; D: TRBD2; DNA: TGTGCCAGAAGCGTAGTCACTAGCGGGGCTTACGAGCAGTACTTC; CDR3: CARSVVTSGAYEQYF